The clone carrying this TCR beta chain was detected a few times. The CDR3 loop spans 14 amino acids. V gave up 4 bases and J gave up 4 bases, with 13 bases separating them. Germline V lookup: CDR1 SNHLY, CDR2 FYNNEI. Some clones are missing from TCRdb's copy, which holds only in-frame ones; the method was immunoSEQ multiplex PCR. Of 85,000 to 90,000 clones in the sample, less than 90% are singletons; the top ten hold under 10%. This sample is part of a study of control samples from healthy donors and cancer patients. The chain joins TRBV2 to TRBJ2-5; D is perhaps TRBD2 (6 bases). The material sequenced was PBMCs. The source of this sequence is a woman between 50 and 59 years old with colorectal cancer. The CDR3 here is CASSVTRGTETQYF. CDR3 coding DNA: TGTGCCAGCAGTGTAACTCGGGGGACAGAGACCCAGTACTTC.